This T cell receptor beta chain stems from a study of blood T cells in healthy people across ages. Study information: Through template switching, about one barcoded beta molecule was captured per two T cells, as measured in model experiments.

This CDR3 comprises 14 residues. Germline CDR1 reads MDHEN; CDR2 reads SYDVKM. The junction had 6 bases not matched to a gene; V was cut back by 7 bases and J by 6 bases. The sample holds a few counts of this clonotype. With a J-beta primer mix and a sample-barcoded 5' primer, a second PCR ran 7 to 11 cycles. TCRdb reprocessed the 5' RACE reads via MiXCR and lists one record per CDR3 protein. The table includes over 1,500,000 distinct CDR3 sequences, approximately 50% detected once. The clonotype comes from a woman in her thirties or forties in good health. The V and J genes are TRBV28 and TRBJ1-4; 9 bases fit TRBD1. Input material: blood. The CDR3 DNA follows: TGTGCCAGCACTGAGGGACAGGGCCATGAAAAACTGTTTTTT. It encodes CASTEGQGHEKLFF. The entire variable domain, with the rest obtained from reference TRBV28 and TRBJ1-4, is as follows: DVKVTQSSRYLVKRTGEKVFLECVQDMDHENMFWYRQDPGLGLRLIYFSYDVKMKEKGDIPEGYSVSREKKERFSLILESASTNQTSMYLCASTEGQGHEKLFFGSGTQLSVL.